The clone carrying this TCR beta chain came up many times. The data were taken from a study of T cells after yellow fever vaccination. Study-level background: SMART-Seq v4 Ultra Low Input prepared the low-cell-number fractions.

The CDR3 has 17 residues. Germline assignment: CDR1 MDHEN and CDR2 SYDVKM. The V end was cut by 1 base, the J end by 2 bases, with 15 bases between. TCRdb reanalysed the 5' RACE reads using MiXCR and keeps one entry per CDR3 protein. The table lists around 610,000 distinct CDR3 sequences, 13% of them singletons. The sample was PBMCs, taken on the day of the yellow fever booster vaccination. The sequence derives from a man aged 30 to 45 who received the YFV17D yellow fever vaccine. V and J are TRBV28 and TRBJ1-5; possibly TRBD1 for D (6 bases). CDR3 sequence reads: CASSLSLGYRGNQPQHF. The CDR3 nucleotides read TGTGCCAGCAGTTTATCCCTGGGTTACAGGGGCAATCAGCCCCAGCATTTT.